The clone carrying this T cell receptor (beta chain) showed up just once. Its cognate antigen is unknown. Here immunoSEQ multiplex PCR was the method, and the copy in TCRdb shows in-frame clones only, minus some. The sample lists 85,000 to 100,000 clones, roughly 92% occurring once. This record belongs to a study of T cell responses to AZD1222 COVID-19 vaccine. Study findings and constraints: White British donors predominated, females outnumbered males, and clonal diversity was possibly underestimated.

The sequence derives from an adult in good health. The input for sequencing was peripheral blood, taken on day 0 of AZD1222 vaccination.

The CDR3 protein is CASTRDTNTGELFF. As DNA, the CDR3 is TGTGCCTCGACCCGGGACACTAACACCGGGGAGCTGTTTTTT. The rearrangement links TRBV6-5 to TRBJ2-2; TRBD1 is a possible D gene (6 bases). CDR3 size: 14 residues. Trimming pared 11 bases from V and 2 bases from J, leaving 15 bases between. Germline V CDR1 and CDR2: MNHEY, SVGAGI.